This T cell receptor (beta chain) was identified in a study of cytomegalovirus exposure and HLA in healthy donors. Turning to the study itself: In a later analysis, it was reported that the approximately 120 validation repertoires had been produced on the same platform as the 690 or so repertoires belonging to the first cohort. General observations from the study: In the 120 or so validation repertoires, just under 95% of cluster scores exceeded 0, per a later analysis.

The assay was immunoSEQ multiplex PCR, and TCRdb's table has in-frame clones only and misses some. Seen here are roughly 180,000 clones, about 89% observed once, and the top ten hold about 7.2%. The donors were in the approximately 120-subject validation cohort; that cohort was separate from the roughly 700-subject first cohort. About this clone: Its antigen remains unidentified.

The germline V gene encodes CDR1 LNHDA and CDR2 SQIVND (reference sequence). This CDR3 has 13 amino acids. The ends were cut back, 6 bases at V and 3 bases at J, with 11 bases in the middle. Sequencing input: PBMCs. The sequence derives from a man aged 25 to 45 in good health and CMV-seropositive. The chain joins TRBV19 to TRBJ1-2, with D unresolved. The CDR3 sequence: CASSIRLHYGYTF. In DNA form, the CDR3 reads TGTGCCAGTAGCATAAGACTTCACTATGGCTACACCTTC.